Below, 18 T cell receptor beta chains from the same sample are listed, as sequenced in a study of T cell repertoires in cytomegalovirus infection. TCRdb used MiXCR to reprocess the reads, holding one entry per CDR3 protein. The sample lists 200,000 to 300,000 distinct CDR3 sequences, about 12% occurring once. The sequenced material came from PBMCs. The origin of the receptors is a human donor in good health (CMV status not recorded). Some clones in this sample may be carry-over from other donors' samples.

The chain is built from TRBV7-9 and TRBJ2-1; maybe TRBD1 (6 bases). The CDR3 totals 15 residues. Deletions cut 5 bases from V and 0 bases from J, with 11 bases between. The germline V gene has CDR1 SEHNR and CDR2 FQNEAQ (reference sequence). The CDR3, as DNA: TGTGCCAGCAGCCTCCAACAGGGCTCCTACAATGAGCAGTTCTTC. Protein: CASSLQQGSYNEQFF. Using reference TRBV7-9 and TRBJ2-1 for the parts outside the CDR3, the full variable domain is DTGVSQNPRHKITKRGQNVTFRCDPISEHNRLYWYRQTLGQGPEFLTYFQNEAQLEKSRLLSDRFSAERPKGSFSTLEIQRTEQGDSAMYLCASSLQQGSYNEQFFGPGTRLTVL.

This clonotype was counted a few times. This rearrangement joins TRBV5-4 to TRBJ2-3, with TRBD2 matching over 14 bases. In germline, CDR1 is SGHNT, CDR2 YYREEE (reference sequence). V gave up 4 bases and J gave up 1 base; unmatched junction bases: 5. The CDR3 extends over 17 amino acids. This CDR3 is CASSLPGLAGGTDTQYF. The CDR3, as DNA: TGTGCCAGCAGCCTGCCGGGACTAGCGGGAGGCACAGATACGCAGTATTTT.

This clonotype was counted ten times or more. The chain recombines TRBV29-1 with TRBJ2-7; D gene ambiguous. CDR3 size: 12 residues. Trimming stripped 2 bases from V and 3 bases from J, with 8 bases between. The germline CDR1 and CDR2 sequences are SQVTM and ANQGSEA. CDR3 amino acids: CSVETGVYEQYF. The CDR3 DNA is TGCAGCGTTGAAACGGGTGTCTACGAGCAGTACTTC.

The chain combines TRBV5-5 with TRBJ1-2; no clear D gene. The V gene lost 0 bases and the J gene lost 8 bases, with 11 bases spanning the gap. This CDR3 is 13 amino acids long. CDR1 and CDR2 (germline): SGHKS, YYEKEE (reference sequence). The CDR3 DNA follows: TGTGCCAGCAGCTTGGCCGGATCGGCCGGCTACACCTTC. Translating gives CASSLAGSAGYTF.

This clonotype was seen many times. This rearrangement joins TRBV7-2 to TRBJ2-5; D may match TRBD1 or TRBD2 (5 bases each). The V gene lost 2 bases and the J gene lost 6 bases, with 13 bases spanning the gap. The germline V gene has CDR1 SGHTA and CDR2 FQGNSA. This CDR3 comprises 14 residues. The CDR3 protein is CASSLSGRGKTQYF. The CDR3 coding sequence is TGTGCCAGCAGCTTATCGGGACGCGGAAAGACCCAGTACTTC.

V usage is TRBV2 and J usage is TRBJ2-3; 8 positions match TRBD2. Germline CDR1 is SNHLY and CDR2 is FYNNEI. The ends lost 6 bases at V and 2 bases at J; junction bases unmatched: 7. CDR3 length: 15 residues. The CDR3 is CASRVLAAFTDTQYF. Written as DNA, the CDR3 is TGTGCCAGCAGGGTACTAGCGGCCTTCACAGATACGCAGTATTTT.

This clonotype was picked up many times. V usage is TRBV7-2 and J usage is TRBJ2-5; no firm D call. Per germline, CDR1 SGHTA and CDR2 FQGNSA. With 0 bases removed from V and 4 bases from J, the gap between germline ends came to 12 bases. This CDR3 is built from 15 residues. CDR3 bases: TGTGCCAGCAGCTTAGCATGGCTAGTGGGAGAGACCCAGTACTTC. Amino acid sequence: CASSLAWLVGETQYF.

The chain uses TRBV7-3 and TRBJ2-7; possible D gene TRBD2, 6 bases. Germline-derived CDR1 and CDR2 are SGHTA and FQGTGA. This CDR3 spans 17 amino acids. With 2 bases removed from V and 5 bases from J, the gap between germline ends came to 22 bases. In DNA, the CDR3 is TGTGCCAGCAGCTTAGTCCCACCGGGAGCCCCCTTCCACGAGCAGTACTTC. As protein: CASSLVPPGAPFHEQYF.

This clonotype has a count of ten or more. The chain carries TRBV7-6 and TRBJ2-3; possibly TRBD1 for D (6 bases). The CDR3 runs 15 residues. The germline V and J ends were trimmed by 0 bases and 1 base, with 8 bases remaining between them. CDR1 and CDR2 from the germline V gene are SGHVS and FNYEAQ. Here the CDR3 DNA reads TGTGCCAGCAGCTTAGCTCGACAGGGCACAGATACGCAGTATTTT. Protein sequence: CASSLARQGTDTQYF. The complete variable domain, with remaining parts taken from reference TRBV7-6 and TRBJ2-3, reads GAGVSQSPRYKVTKRGQDVALRCDPISGHVSLYWYRQALGQGPEFLTYFNYEAQQDKSGLPNDRFSAERPEGSISTLTIQRTEQRDSAMYRCASSLARQGTDTQYFGPGTRLTVL.

This clonotype has a count of ten or more. The chain joins TRBV7-2 to TRBJ1-2; the D gene is possibly TRBD1 (6 bases). Trimming took off 3 bases at V and 2 bases at J, with 13 bases between the two ends. The CDR3 has 15 amino acids. The V gene's germline CDR1 is SGHTA and CDR2 FQGNSA. The CDR3, as DNA: TGTGCCAGCAGCTTCCAGGGGAGCACGAACTATGGCTACACCTTC. It codes for CASSFQGSTNYGYTF.

This clonotype was seen at least ten times. V gene TRBV7-6 combines with J gene TRBJ1-3; D uncertain. The CDR3 covers 15 residues. V dropped 5 bases and J dropped 0 bases, with 11 bases sitting between them. CDR1 is SGHVS, CDR2 FNYEAQ, per germline. The CDR3 loop is CASSRTDNSGNTIYF. The CDR3 DNA reads as TGTGCCAGCAGCCGGACGGATAACTCTGGAAACACCATATATTTT.

Concerning this clonotype: An end of the junction does not agree with germline; a read error may underlie this. DNA of the CDR3: TGTGCCCGCAGCTTAGCAAGAGACAGGGGATACAATGAGCAGTTCTTC. It yields the protein CARSLARDRGYNEQFF. V is TRBV7-4 and J is TRBJ2-1; 8 bases are shared with TRBD1. Germline V lookup: CDR1 SGHVT, CDR2 SQSDAQ. The CDR3 loop spans 16 amino acids.

Many counts were recorded for this clonotype. The J gene is TRBJ2-7, the V gene TRBV6-2 or TRBV6-3, with D perhaps being TRBD1 or TRBD2 (5 bases each). The CDR3 is 17 residues long. Germline lookup yields CDR1 MNHEY and CDR2 SVGEGT. Deletions cut 0 bases from V and 1 base from J, with 16 bases between. The CDR3, as DNA: TGTGCCAGCAGTTACTCGATGAGGGGATCTAGATCCTACGAGCAGTACTTC. Translating gives CASSYSMRGSRSYEQYF.

This clonotype was counted at least ten times. The chain couples TRBV6-1 to TRBJ1-1; 8 bases match TRBD1. Germline values: CDR1 MNHNS, CDR2 SASEGT. The CDR3 is 14 residues long. Trimming at V came to 4 bases and at J to 3 bases, leaving 4 bases not matched to a gene. The CDR3 region has the DNA TGTGCCAGCAGTGGGGACAGGAGTTACACTGAAGCTTTCTTT. Protein: CASSGDRSYTEAFF.

This clonotype was detected many times. The chain employs TRBV7-9 and TRBJ2-1; D perhaps matches TRBD2 (5 bases). V lost 4 bases, J lost 2 bases, and 9 bases lay in between. This CDR3 is 14 amino acids long. Germline V lookup: CDR1 SEHNR, CDR2 FQNEAQ (reference sequence). The CDR3 nucleotides read TGTGCCAGCAGCTATGACTACGCCTACAATGAGCAGTTCTTC. As protein: CASSYDYAYNEQFF.

The rearrangement uses TRBV25-1 and TRBJ1-1, with D perhaps matching TRBD1 (5 bases). CDR1 MGHDK and CDR2 SYGVNS come from the germline V gene. The CDR3 length is 13 residues. The V end was cut by 2 bases, the J end by 7 bases, with 11 bases between. Written as DNA, the CDR3 is TGTGCCAGCAGTGAAAGGGGTTCCGATGAAGCTTTCTTT. Translated, it gives CASSERGSDEAFF.

This CDR3 is CASSSPGIYGYTF. CDR3 DNA: TGTGCCAGCAGCTCGCCGGGGATCTATGGCTACACCTTC. This rearrangement joins TRBV7-9 to TRBJ1-2; D gene uncertain. The V end lost 4 bases, the J end lost 4 bases, and 10 bases lay between the germline ends. The germline CDR1 and CDR2 sequences are SEHNR and FQNEAQ (reference sequence). The CDR3 totals 13 residues.

This clonotype was detected only a few times. J is TRBJ2-3 and V is TRBV11-3; D tentatively fits TRBD1 or TRBD2 (6 bases each). CDR3 length equals 15 residues. V lost 4 bases to trimming and J lost 1 base, with 12 bases between them. Germline V CDR1 and CDR2: SGHNT, YENEEA. The CDR3: CASSSGAGRTDTQYF. CDR3 nucleotides: TGTGCCAGCAGCTCGGGGGCGGGTCGCACAGATACGCAGTATTTT.